This T cell receptor beta chain was captured by sequencing in a study of T cell responses to AZD1222 COVID-19 vaccine. About this clone itself: Its cognate antigen is unknown.

Second-dose recipients at about 4 or about 12 weeks were treated as one pooled group. Regarding the study as a whole: There were vaccine-associated CD4 TCRs across spike, dominant at 160-218 and 743-854. Of spike-specific TCRs, nearly half reportedly target regions left unmutated in variants. The donor cohort was predominantly white British with a female majority, and clonal diversity may have been underestimated.

Germline trimming cut 4 bases from V and 0 bases from J; bases unmatched to any gene: 1. Germline lookup yields CDR1 KGHSH and CDR2 LQKENI. The CDR3 has 15 amino acids. Here immunoSEQ multiplex PCR was the method, and the copy in TCRdb shows in-frame clones only, minus some. The sample lists roughly 69,000 clones; 80% were seen once. The input for sequencing was peripheral blood, taken 28 days after the second AZD1222 dose. The receptor was derived from an adult who received the AZD1222 COVID-19 vaccine. The chain uses TRBV18 and TRBJ1-3; 9 bases map to TRBD1. Written as DNA, the CDR3 is TGTGCCAGCTCACAGGGACAGGGCTCTGGAAACACCATATATTTT. Translation gives CASSQGQGSGNTIYF.